The 32 T cell receptor beta chains below all came from one sample that was sequenced in a study of blood T cell repertoires in COVID-19. Sequenced by immunoSEQ multiplex PCR; TCRdb stores in-frame clones only, minus some. The sample holds some 180,000 clones, roughly four fifths seen once. The sequencing input was peripheral blood. The receptors derive from a woman in her thirties or forties with COVID-19, enrolled during active disease.

This clone was counted between two and nine times. This rearrangement joins TRBV28 to TRBJ1-2; D is unclear. Trimming stripped 3 bases from V and 3 bases from J, with 20 bases between. CDR3 length: 17 amino acids. Germline V gene data show CDR1 as MDHEN and CDR2 as SYDVKM. The CDR3 region is CASSFANARSSDYGYTF. The DNA of the CDR3 is TGTGCCAGCAGTTTCGCGAATGCCCGGAGTAGTGACTATGGCTACACCTTC.

The chain combines TRBV11-2 with TRBJ2-3; D is perhaps TRBD1 (6 bases). The length of the CDR3 is 14 residues. CDR1 SGHAT and CDR2 FQNNGV come from the germline V gene. With 10 bases removed from V and 3 bases from J, the gap between germline ends came to 17 bases. The CDR3 DNA reads as TGTGCCACATCGCCCGGGACATTAACAGATACGCAGTATTTT. It yields the protein CATSPGTLTDTQYF.

This CDR3 reads CASTGQGANEQYF. CDR3 DNA: TGTGCCAGCACGGGACAGGGGGCCAACGAGCAGTACTTC. This rearrangement joins TRBV6-4 to TRBJ2-7, with TRBD1 identical over 12 bases. Germline V gene lookup returns CDR1 MRHNA and CDR2 SNTAGT. The J segment lost 5 bases and the V segment lost 7 bases, leaving 3 bases of the junction unmatched. The CDR3 sequence is 13 residues long.

The genes are TRBV6-5 and TRBJ1-1; TRBD1 agrees at 9 bases. With 6 bases clipped from V and 5 bases from J, the junction kept 10 bases outside the gene matches. The CDR3 consists of 15 residues. Germline V gene sequence: CDR1 MNHEY, CDR2 SVGAGI. The CDR3 DNA follows: TGTGCCAGCAGATCTCTGACAGGGGGAAATACTGAAGCTTTCTTT. Its protein is CASRSLTGGNTEAFF.

This clone showed up just once. V and J are TRBV19 and TRBJ2-5, with a tentative D call TRBD2 (5 bases). V shed 5 bases and J shed 2 bases, with 9 bases lying between them. CDR1 is LNHDA and CDR2 is SQIVND in the germline V gene (reference sequence). This CDR3 has 13 amino acids. The CDR3 DNA is TGTGCCAGTAGTCCCACGGGACAAGAGACCCAGTACTTC. It specifies CASSPTGQETQYF. Complete variable domain (other parts from reference TRBV19 and TRBJ2-5): DGGITQSPKYLFRKEGQNVTLSCEQNLNHDAMYWYRQDPGQGLRLIYYSQIVNDFQKGDIAEGYSVSREKKESFPLTVTSAQKNPTAFYLCASSPTGQETQYFGPGTRLLVL.

The chain has TRBV10-2 and TRBJ2-1; unclear D gene. Trimming took 2 bases from V and 13 from J, leaving 9 bases between them. Germline V CDR1 and CDR2: WSHSY, SAAADI. The CDR3 is 11 amino acids. CDR3 in amino acids: CASSEEIEQFF. CDR3 bases: TGCGCCAGCAGTGAGGAAATAGAACAGTTCTTC.

The chain couples TRBV6-2 or TRBV6-3 to TRBJ2-1; D not resolved. V was pared by 0 bases and J by 7 bases, with 16 bases between. This CDR3 has 16 amino acids. Germline CDR1 is MNHEY and CDR2 is SVGEGT. In DNA form, the CDR3 reads TGTGCCAGCAGTTACTCGATCCCGACTCTTGGGAATGAGCAGTTCTTC. Amino acid sequence: CASSYSIPTLGNEQFF.

The chain couples TRBV28 to TRBJ1-6; D gene unclear. The CDR3 runs to 14 residues. V was pared by 5 bases and J by 7 bases, with 12 bases between. Germline CDR1 MDHEN, CDR2 SYDVKM. As DNA, the CDR3 is TGTGCCAGCAGTCTCCCGGCAGGCAATTCACCCCTCCACTTT. Translating it yields CASSLPAGNSPLHF. The variable domain in full, completed from reference TRBV28 and TRBJ1-6, reads DVKVTQSSRYLVKRTGEKVFLECVQDMDHENMFWYRQDPGLGLRLIYFSYDVKMKEKGDIPEGYSVSREKKERFSLILESASTNQTSMYLCASSLPAGNSPLHFGNGTRLTVT.

The rearrangement uses TRBV15 and TRBJ1-1, with D perhaps matching TRBD1 (6 bases). The V end was cut by 5 bases, the J end by 4 bases, with 14 bases between. The germline V gene encodes CDR1 LNHNV and CDR2 YYDKDF (reference sequence). The CDR3 loop spans 14 amino acids. CDR3 protein: CATSPRTDGTEAFF. The CDR3 coding sequence is TGTGCCACCAGCCCGCGGACAGACGGCACTGAAGCTTTCTTT.

The chain combines TRBV19 with TRBJ2-7; 7 nucleotides match TRBD1. V shed 6 bases and J 5 bases; nucleotides not matched to a gene: 4. CDR3 length: 12 amino acids. The germline V gene encodes CDR1 LNHDA and CDR2 SQIVND (reference sequence). The CDR3 bases are TGTGCCAGTAGCCGACAGGGAAACGAGCAGTACTTC. Encoded protein: CASSRQGNEQYF.

The V gene is TRBV19, the J gene TRBJ1-2, with a weak D call TRBD1 (5 bases). Germline V lookup: CDR1 LNHDA, CDR2 SQIVND (reference sequence). V was trimmed by 7 bases and J by 0 bases, leaving 9 bases between them. CDR3 length: 13 amino acids. CDR3 DNA: TGTGCCAGTACCATCAGGGCTAACTATGGCTACACCTTC. Translation gives CASTIRANYGYTF. The full variable domain, its missing parts supplied by reference TRBV19 and TRBJ1-2, is DGGITQSPKYLFRKEGQNVTLSCEQNLNHDAMYWYRQDPGQGLRLIYYSQIVNDFQKGDIAEGYSVSREKKESFPLTVTSAQKNPTAFYLCASTIRANYGYTFGSGTRLTVV.

This chain uses TRBV6-5 with TRBJ2-1; 8 nucleotides agree with TRBD2. Trimming took 2 bases from V and 4 from J; bases not matched to a gene: 1. The CDR3 is made up of 14 amino acids. Germline assignment: CDR1 MNHEY and CDR2 SVGAGI. The CDR3 loop is CASSYGGGYNEQFF. CDR3 in DNA: TGTGCCAGCAGTTACGGCGGGGGGTACAATGAGCAGTTCTTC.

The chain combines TRBV25-1 with TRBJ2-1; D not certain. CDR1 is MGHDK and CDR2 is SYGVNS in the germline V gene. The CDR3 is 16 residues long. V lost 3 bases to trimming and J lost 7 bases, with 19 bases between them. The CDR3 DNA reads as TGTGCCAGCAGTGACTTAATGGGCGTACCGCCTAATGAGCAGTTCTTC. It encodes CASSDLMGVPPNEQFF.

CDR3 loop: CASSSRTGGWYEQYF. The CDR3 nucleotides read TGTGCCAGCAGCTCAAGGACAGGGGGGTGGTACGAGCAGTACTTC. This rearrangement joins TRBV7-2 to TRBJ2-7; 10 nucleotides match TRBD1. Germline CDR1 and CDR2: SGHTA and FQGNSA. Losses at the gene ends were 4 bases for V and 4 bases for J; bases not matched to a gene: 7. CDR3 size: 15 residues.

The chain uses TRBV20-1 and TRBJ2-7, with 10 bases aligning to TRBD2. The V and J ends lost 3 bases and 6 bases, in that order; junction bases with no gene match: 11. In germline, CDR1 is DFQATT, CDR2 SNEGSKA (reference sequence). The CDR3 runs 15 residues. Here the CDR3 DNA reads TGCAGTGCTAGTTTAGCGGGAGGCCCGCATAGCGAGCAGTACTTC. Its translation: CSASLAGGPHSEQYF.

This clone was counted between two and nine times. J is TRBJ2-7 and V is TRBV5-1, with a possible D match to TRBD1 (6 bases). The CDR3 has 14 amino acids. V lost 0 bases to trimming and J lost 0 bases, with 7 bases between them. The germline V gene has CDR1 SGHRS and CDR2 YFSETQ. CDR3: CASSLGQVSYEQYF. CDR3 DNA: TGCGCCAGCAGCTTGGGACAGGTCTCCTACGAGCAGTACTTC.

The chain is built from TRBV6-5 and TRBJ1-2; TRBD1 matches 9 bases. The CDR3 runs to 14 residues. With 5 bases clipped from V and 4 bases from J, the junction kept 5 bases outside the gene matches. Germline values: CDR1 MNHEY, CDR2 SVGAGI. CDR3 nucleotide sequence: TGTGCCAGCAGTACAGGGGGCTTAGGCTATGGCTACACCTTC. Its translation is CASSTGGLGYGYTF.

The V and J genes are TRBV27 and TRBJ2-2; 13 nucleotides line up with TRBD2. Per germline, CDR1 MNHEY and CDR2 SMNVEV (reference sequence). The CDR3 has 16 amino acids. V dropped 6 bases and J dropped 3; count of bases not matched to a gene: 4. CDR3 protein: CASRSLAGGDTGELFF. CDR3 nucleotides: TGTGCCAGCAGGTCACTAGCGGGAGGGGACACCGGGGAGCTGTTTTTT.

The chain links TRBV4-2 to TRBJ2-5, with a weak D call TRBD2 (5 bases). The CDR3 sequence is 16 residues long. Trimming removed 2 bases from V and 1 base from J, with 14 bases in between. CDR1 is LGHNA and CDR2 is YNFKEQ in the germline V gene. The CDR3 DNA is TGTGCCAGCAGCCAAAGCATCGGGGTTATCCAAGAGACCCAGTACTTC. The encoded protein is CASSQSIGVIQETQYF.

The rearrangement links TRBV18 to TRBJ1-2; weak D call: TRBD1 (5 bases). There are 16 residues in the CDR3. Trimming cost V 0 bases and J 0 bases, with 11 bases left between them. Germline CDR1 KGHSH, CDR2 LQKENI. This CDR3 is CASSPPRTGANYGYTF. As DNA, the CDR3 is TGTGCCAGCTCACCACCGAGGACGGGGGCTAACTATGGCTACACCTTC.

V and J are TRBV2 and TRBJ2-3; 9 nucleotides agree with TRBD2. The V gene's germline CDR1 is SNHLY and CDR2 FYNNEI. J was trimmed by 2 bases and V by 3 bases; bases with no gene match: 6. The CDR3 contains 16 residues. In nucleotides, the CDR3 is TGTGCCAGCAGTGAGAGGACTAGCGCCTTCACAGATACGCAGTATTTT. Translated, it gives CASSERTSAFTDTQYF.

The V call is TRBV2, the J call TRBJ1-1, with 7 nucleotides matching TRBD1. This CDR3 is built from 13 residues. V was clipped by 10 bases and J by 6 bases; unmatched bases: 11. Germline loops: CDR1 SNHLY, CDR2 FYNNEI. CDR3: CATMQGGVAEAFF. The CDR3 DNA reads as TGTGCCACCATGCAGGGGGGAGTGGCTGAAGCTTTCTTT. Full variable domain (missing parts from reference TRBV2 and TRBJ1-1): EPEVTQTPSHQVTQMGQEVILRCVPISNHLYFYWYRQILGQKVEFLVSFYNNEISEKSEIFDDQFSVERPDGSNFTLKIRSTKLEDSAMYFCATMQGGVAEAFFGQGTRLTVV.

The rearrangement uses TRBV6-5 and TRBJ1-2; no firm D call. CDR3 length: 13 amino acids. Germline CDR1 and CDR2: MNHEY and SVGAGI. V shed 2 bases and J shed 2 bases, with 6 bases lying between them. Here the CDR3 DNA reads TGTGCCAGCAGTTACAACAGCAACTATGGCTACACCTTC. It codes for CASSYNSNYGYTF.

This clone turned up a few times. The chain links TRBV19 to TRBJ2-6; TRBD1 is a possible D gene (5 bases). Trimming removed 6 bases at V and 0 bases at J, with 9 bases between. Germline V gives CDR1 LNHDA, CDR2 SQIVND (reference sequence). This CDR3 region has 15 residues. The CDR3 is CASRQAHSGANVLTF. The CDR3 region has the DNA TGTGCCAGTAGACAGGCCCACTCTGGGGCCAACGTCCTGACTTTC.

In DNA, the CDR3 is TGTGCCAGTAGTGCGGCAGCCCCGAACACCGGGGAGCTGTTTTTT. Protein: CASSAAAPNTGELFF. V and J are TRBV19 and TRBJ2-2, with D unresolved. The germline V and J ends were trimmed by 5 bases and 0 bases, with 10 bases remaining between them. From germline, CDR1 is LNHDA and CDR2 SQIVND (reference sequence). CDR3 length: 15 residues.

The chain uses TRBV5-6 and TRBJ2-1; 11 nucleotides match TRBD1. With 4 bases clipped from V and 6 bases from J, the junction kept 6 bases outside the gene matches. The CDR3 runs 15 residues. Germline assignment: CDR1 SGHDT and CDR2 YYEEEE. The CDR3 loop reads CASSPLGTGGNEQFF. CDR3 in DNA: TGTGCCAGCAGCCCTCTCGGGACAGGGGGCAATGAGCAGTTCTTC.

V is TRBV24-1 and J is TRBJ2-5; 10 bases match TRBD1. Germline V gives CDR1 KGHDR, CDR2 SFDVKD. Losses at the gene ends were 5 bases for V and 5 bases for J; bases not matched to a gene: 10. CDR3 length equals 16 residues. The CDR3 sequence is CATSASKTGGLETQYF. CDR3 coding DNA: TGTGCCACCAGTGCTTCCAAGACAGGGGGCCTGGAGACCCAGTACTTC.

J is TRBJ1-5 and V is TRBV4-1, with D possibly matching TRBD1 (6 bases). This CDR3 is 16 amino acids long. Per the germline V gene, CDR1 is MGHRA and CDR2 is YSYEKL. The germline V and J ends were trimmed by 1 base and 4 bases, with 14 bases remaining between them. The CDR3 DNA reads TGCGCCAGCAGCCAAGCCGGGACACCCGGGAATCAGCCCCAGCATTTT. It yields the protein CASSQAGTPGNQPQHF.

The table lists this clone with a count of one. The chain uses TRBV24-1 and TRBJ2-3; 8 nucleotides line up with TRBD2. The J segment lost 2 bases and the V segment lost 6 bases, leaving 6 bases of the junction unmatched. The CDR3 spans 15 residues. The germline V gene encodes CDR1 KGHDR and CDR2 SFDVKD. The CDR3 DNA reads as TGTGCCACCAGTAATAGCGGGGCCTCCACAGATACGCAGTATTTT. Protein product: CATSNSGASTDTQYF.

This clone appeared many times. This rearrangement joins TRBV2 to TRBJ1-2; the D gene is possibly TRBD1 (5 bases). Germline V gives CDR1 SNHLY, CDR2 FYNNEI. This CDR3 is built from 15 residues. V was shortened by 4 bases and J by 7 bases, with 19 bases between the two germline ends. This CDR3 is CASSAAGAGNGGYTF. CDR3 DNA: TGTGCCAGCAGTGCGGCCGGGGCGGGAAACGGTGGCTACACCTTC. Full variable domain (remainder filled in from reference TRBV2 and TRBJ1-2): EPEVTQTPSHQVTQMGQEVILRCVPISNHLYFYWYRQILGQKVEFLVSFYNNEISEKSEIFDDQFSVERPDGSNFTLKIRSTKLEDSAMYFCASSAAGAGNGGYTFGSGTRLTVV.

The chain recombines TRBV9 with TRBJ1-3; D is unresolved. V was pared by 4 bases and J by 2 bases, with 7 bases between. The CDR3 has 13 amino acids. The germline V gene has CDR1 SGDLS and CDR2 YYNGEE. Here the CDR3 DNA reads TGTGCCAGCAGCAATAGTCCTGGAAACACCATATATTTT. Protein: CASSNSPGNTIYF.

This clone came up a few times. The chain employs TRBV6-5 and TRBJ2-1; 10 bases align to TRBD2. Looked up from germline, CDR1 is MNHEY and CDR2 is SVGAGI. The CDR3 is 14 residues long. V lost 7 bases to trimming and J lost 7 bases; unmatched junction nucleotides: 7. The CDR3: CASMGGTSENEQFF. DNA of the CDR3: TGTGCCAGCATGGGTGGGACTAGCGAAAATGAGCAGTTCTTC.